A selection of T cell receptor beta chains follows, all from one sample in a study of liver allograft versus peripheral blood T cells. MiXCR, run by TCRdb on the reads, gives a single entry per CDR3 protein. The sample lists about 5,200 distinct CDR3 sequences; 15% to 20% were seen once. The source of these receptors is a human patient who had a liver transplant. Some T cells may be the graft donor's. Each CDR3 is given with its conserved first and last residue.

cdr3_aa	cdr3_length	v_call	j_call
CASRPTGVFHEQYF	14	TRBV27	TRBJ2-7
CASSHDRSDQPQHF	14	TRBV3-2	TRBJ1-5
CASSAADTYEQYF	13	TRBV5-8	TRBJ2-7
CASTLLGLAGGSAKNIQYF	19	TRBV6-6	TRBJ2-4
CAIQGAGNTIYF	12	TRBV10-3	TRBJ1-3
CASSLADGANYGYTF	15	TRBV11-1	TRBJ1-2
CASSDHSGVGNEQFF	15	TRBV13	TRBJ2-1
CASSFSGDLSYNEQFF	16	TRBV27	TRBJ2-1
CASSFAGRDDTQYF	14	TRBV12-3/TRBV12-4	TRBJ2-3
CASSYTSGPQETQYF	15	TRBV11-2	TRBJ2-5
CASSLSARTYSNQPQHF	17	TRBV27	TRBJ1-5
CASSLDSYNEQFF	13	TRBV27	TRBJ2-1
CASSSPLEVYTEAFF	15	TRBV11-2	TRBJ1-1
CASSFRTGNQPQHF	14	TRBV5-6	TRBJ1-5
CASSYGHSSYNEQFF	15	TRBV6-5	TRBJ2-1
CASRTGERRAEAFF	14	TRBV19	TRBJ1-1
CASSYTRTGERNTEAFF	17	TRBV6-5	TRBJ1-1
CASSTGYAFF	10	TRBV6-1	TRBJ1-1
CASSVEGRADTQYF	14	TRBV9	TRBJ2-3
CASSPPKVWADTQYF	15	TRBV18	TRBJ2-3
CISVPEADRGSSYEQYF	17	TRBV7-5	TRBJ2-7
CASTTSGGSGETQYF	15	TRBV9	TRBJ2-5
CASSLTHTGELFF	13	TRBV5-5	TRBJ2-2
CSAILQGIGTDTQYF	15	TRBV20-1	TRBJ2-3
CASSFKARSYNEQFF	15	TRBV12-3/TRBV12-4	TRBJ2-1
CASSVVTGTFETQYF	15	TRBV9	TRBJ2-5
CASSRGSSYNEQFF	14	TRBV27	TRBJ2-1
CASTDRAKTGANVLTF	16	TRBV5-6	TRBJ2-6
CASSLYPTDLNYGYTF	16	TRBV28	TRBJ1-2
CASSHARGTYGYTF	14	TRBV14	TRBJ1-2
CASSWGLAEPYEQYF	15	TRBV7-2	TRBJ2-7
CATSAMGQDTQYF	13	TRBV24-1	TRBJ2-5
CASSPDYSNQPQHF	14	TRBV12-3/TRBV12-4	TRBJ1-5
CASSRFGGTNVDEQFF	16	TRBV27	TRBJ2-1
CASSALGSPYEQYF	14	TRBV28	TRBJ2-7
CAAYPGTSGRRSYEQYF	17	TRBV6-1	TRBJ2-7
CAISDSRVDQPQHF	14	TRBV10-3	TRBJ1-5
CASTQGGSFNEQFF	14	TRBV12-3/TRBV12-4	TRBJ2-1
CASSGGSGWRFGEFQETQYF	20	TRBV5-6	TRBJ2-5
CASSMWGGETQYF	13	TRBV11-2	TRBJ2-5
CASSLSRSYEQYF	13	TRBV28	TRBJ2-7
CASSTQGSGNTIYF	14	TRBV11-2	TRBJ1-3
CASRGQGALGYTF	13	TRBV6-5	TRBJ1-2
CASTAAGIYGYTF	13	TRBV2	TRBJ1-2
CASSLYVRGGDGYTF	15	TRBV27	TRBJ1-2
CASSLLEADNEKLFF	15	TRBV28	TRBJ1-4
CSARDLTSGRWDTQYF	16	TRBV20-1	TRBJ2-3
CATGSRGAAETQYF	14	TRBV24-1	TRBJ2-5
CASSEGLYGQFF	12	TRBV6-2/TRBV6-3	TRBJ2-1
CASNEGQGTDEQFF	14	TRBV9	TRBJ2-1
CASSYSGMPAFF	12	TRBV6-2/TRBV6-3	TRBJ1-1
CASSVVGSQETQYF	14	TRBV9	TRBJ2-5
CASSLGQLAYEQYF	14	TRBV11-2	TRBJ2-7
CAWSTGLAGLYQETQYF	17	TRBV30	TRBJ2-5
CASSTGTGLFYSNQPQHF	18	TRBV19	TRBJ1-5
CASSPPDRANTEAFF	15	TRBV18	TRBJ1-1
CASALLMGTGELFF	14	TRBV19	TRBJ2-2
CASSFGTGAVEAFF	14	TRBV9	TRBJ1-1
CASSLLQGTNTEAFF	15	TRBV5-4	TRBJ1-1
CASSSTGVEQFF	12	TRBV11-2	TRBJ2-1